This T cell receptor (beta chain) was identified during a study of T-cell reconstitution after alpha-beta-depleted transplantation in children. This clonotype was observed a handful of times. The J segment lost 3 bases and the V segment lost 4 bases, leaving 8 bases of the junction unmatched. This CDR3 is 16 amino acids long. Unique molecular identifiers were used in preparing the TCRbeta library. In TCRdb, the PCR reads were re-called with MiXCR into one record per CDR3 protein. The sample shows approximately 520,000 distinct CDR3 sequences, roughly an eighth of them seen only once. The specimen comprised PBMCs, mostly from graft donor cells, sampled 180 days after TCRalphabeta/CD19-depleted stem cell transplant. The J gene is TRBJ2-3, the V gene TRBV12-3 or TRBV12-4; 9 bases are a match to TRBD1. The receptor was derived from a female patient aged 2-10 years who had a stem cell transplant for aplastic anemia, so the T cells may come from the graft donor. This CDR3 is CASSSYRGRETDTQYF. The DNA of the CDR3 is TGTGCCAGCAGTTCCTACAGGGGGCGGGAAACAGATACGCAGTATTTT.